The 2 T cell receptor beta chains reported below all come from one sample, sequenced in a study of cytomegalovirus exposure and HLA in healthy donors. The PCR used 60 Vbeta and 13 Jbeta primers. TCRdb's table, derived via immunoSEQ multiplex PCR, lists solely in-frame clones and lacks some. The repertoire holds about 67,000 clones, with less than 80% as singletons. What was sequenced was PBMCs. The receptors come from a man aged 55 to 70 in good health and CMV-seropositive.

As concerns this clone: A much larger clone differs by one base, so this may be a read error. The chain combines TRBV6-5 with TRBJ1-5; 8 nucleotides line up with TRBD1. Per the germline V gene, CDR1 is MNHEY and CDR2 is SVGAGI. The CDR3 contains 16 residues. The CDR3 nucleotides read TGTGACAGCAGTTCAACTTCAGGACAGGGTGGACAGCCCCAGCATTTT. Protein sequence: CDSSSTSGQGGQPQHF.

The chain combines TRBV19 with TRBJ1-5; the match to TRBD1 covers 11 bases. The V and J ends lost 7 bases and 2 bases, in that order; junction bases with no gene match: 7. The V gene's germline CDR1 is LNHDA and CDR2 SQIVND (reference sequence). This CDR3 has 16 amino acids. CDR3 DNA sequence: TGTGCCAGTAAGGGACAGGGGGGAATGGGCAATCAGCCCCAGCATTTT. As protein: CASKGQGGMGNQPQHF.